Following are 18 T cell receptor beta chains from one sample sequenced in a study of T-cell memory formation after mild COVID-19. Each CDR3 protein is one row after TCRdb ran MiXCR on the 5' RACE reads. In the table there are 400,000 to 500,000 distinct CDR3 sequences, over 15% of which are singletons. Sequenced material: PBMCs or a T cell subset sorted from them (not recorded which). The receptors come from a man aged 18 to 29 who had mild COVID-19 (a few samples of this study predate the infection). Cell type and time point are not known.

The gene calls are TRBV9 and TRBJ2-6; D ambiguous. Per the germline V gene, CDR1 is SGDLS and CDR2 is YYNGEE. Trimming took off 4 bases at V and 2 bases at J, with 13 bases between the two ends. The CDR3 is made up of 16 amino acids. The CDR3: CASSPRVGPGANVLTF. In DNA, the CDR3 is TGTGCCAGCAGCCCACGGGTTGGGCCTGGGGCCAACGTCCTGACTTTC.

The genes are TRBV24-1 and TRBJ1-1, with D uncertain. The V end lost 0 bases, the J end lost 6 bases, and 10 bases lay between the germline ends. This CDR3 spans 14 amino acids. Germline values: CDR1 KGHDR, CDR2 SFDVKD. CDR3 nucleotide sequence: TGTGCCACCAGTGATTTGGACCAGAGAGCTGAAGCTTTCTTT. It encodes CATSDLDQRAEAFF.

The J gene is TRBJ1-5, the V gene TRBV19; D ambiguous. The CDR3 runs 12 residues. Trimming took 5 bases from V and 5 from J, leaving 7 bases between them. From germline, CDR1 is LNHDA and CDR2 SQIVND (reference sequence). CDR3 nucleotide sequence: TGTGCCAGTAGTTTTTTGGATCAGCCCCAGCATTTT. Protein product: CASSFLDQPQHF.

There are a few counts of this clonotype. The chain combines TRBV11-2 with TRBJ2-2; TRBD1 is a possible D gene (6 bases). The CDR3 spans 16 residues. Looked up from germline, CDR1 is SGHAT and CDR2 is FQNNGV. Trimming cost V 4 bases and J 2 bases, with 14 bases left between them. The CDR3 region has the DNA TGTGCCAGCAGCTCGCGGACAGCCTACAACACCGGGGAGCTGTTTTTT. Translating gives CASSSRTAYNTGELFF.

The chain has TRBV23-1 and TRBJ1-5; D ambiguous. TRBV23-1 is filed as an ORF, its function uncertain. Between the trimmed V and J ends, which lost 0 bases and 6 bases, there was a span of 9 bases. This CDR3 spans 14 amino acids. CDR3 loop: CASSQSAGRQPQHF. CDR3 sequence (DNA): TGCGCCAGCAGTCAATCCGCGGGCCGTCAGCCCCAGCATTTT.

The chain combines TRBV5-1 with TRBJ2-3; D call uncertain. Germline V gene sequence: CDR1 SGHRS, CDR2 YFSETQ. V was cut by 0 bases and J by 4 bases, with 9 bases left in between. This CDR3 is 14 amino acids long. This CDR3 reads CASSLEHLPDTQYF. CDR3 in DNA: TGCGCCAGCAGCTTGGAACACCTGCCAGATACGCAGTATTTT. The full variable domain, in which reference TRBV5-1 and TRBJ2-3 provide the parts outside the CDR3, is KAGVTQTPRYLIKTRGQQVTLSCSPISGHRSVSWYQQTPGQGLQFLFEYFSETQRNKGNFPGRFSGRQFSNSRSEMNVSTLELGDSALYLCASSLEHLPDTQYFGPGTRLTVL.

This clonotype turned up a few times. The V and J genes are TRBV6-2 or TRBV6-3 and TRBJ2-6; 8 nucleotides align to TRBD1. The germline gives CDR1 MNHEY, CDR2 SVGEGT. The CDR3 is made up of 16 amino acids. V trimming: 7 bases; J trimming: 0 bases; junction bases outside the gene matches: 5. CDR3 nucleotide sequence: TGTGCCAGCACCAGGGGGCGCGACTCTGGGGCCAACGTCCTGACTTTC. This translates into CASTRGRDSGANVLTF.

This clonotype was found a few times. The chain links TRBV2 to TRBJ1-5; no definite D call. Trimming left V 6 bases short and J 0 bases short, with 9 bases between. This CDR3 comprises 14 residues. Germline lookup yields CDR1 SNHLY and CDR2 FYNNEI. CDR3 region: CASSQENSNQPQHF. CDR3 bases: TGTGCCAGCAGCCAGGAAAATAGCAATCAGCCCCAGCATTTT.

This clonotype was recorded many times. The rearrangement links TRBV4-3 to TRBJ1-2; a weak D match, TRBD1 (6 bases). V lost 1 base and J 5 bases, leaving 17 bases between the germline ends. The CDR3 extends over 16 amino acids. Per the germline V gene, CDR1 is LGHNA and CDR2 is YSLEER. In DNA form, the CDR3 reads TGCGCCAGCAGCCAAGGGCTGGGGGGGCTGATTTATGGCTACACCTTC. This gives the protein CASSQGLGGLIYGYTF.

This clonotype came up a few times. The CDR3 nucleotides are TGTGCCAGCAGGACCCAACTAGCGGCGAACACCGGGGAGCTGTTTTTT. Translation: CASRTQLAANTGELFF. The V and J genes are TRBV6-6 and TRBJ2-2, with 8 bases aligning to TRBD2. The germline V gene has CDR1 MNHNY and CDR2 SVGAGI (reference sequence). V shed 6 bases and J 0 bases; nucleotides not matched to a gene: 6. The CDR3 is made up of 16 amino acids.

There are many counts of this clonotype. The chain carries TRBV5-1 and TRBJ1-1, with a weak D call TRBD1 (6 bases). The CDR3 extends over 19 amino acids. Germline V lookup: CDR1 SGHRS, CDR2 YFSETQ. Trimming pared 1 base from V and 3 bases from J, leaving 25 bases between. CDR3 amino acids: CASSLWPSTGRWSDTEAFF. CDR3 bases: TGCGCCAGCAGCTTGTGGCCTTCGACAGGCAGGTGGTCGGACACTGAAGCTTTCTTT.

This sequence joins TRBV2 and TRBJ2-3; 7 positions agree with TRBD2. The CDR3 runs to 13 residues. The germline gives CDR1 SNHLY, CDR2 FYNNEI. V dropped 6 bases and J dropped 3; count of bases not matched to a gene: 3. CDR3 sequence: CASSRLATDTQYF. Written as DNA, the CDR3 is TGTGCCAGCAGCCGACTAGCAACAGATACGCAGTATTTT. Looking up the rest from reference TRBV2 and TRBJ2-3 gives the full variable domain: EPEVTQTPSHQVTQMGQEVILRCVPISNHLYFYWYRQILGQKVEFLVSFYNNEISEKSEIFDDQFSVERPDGSNFTLKIRSTKLEDSAMYFCASSRLATDTQYFGPGTRLTVL.

This sequence joins TRBV18 and TRBJ1-2; D perhaps matches TRBD1 (5 bases). Germline-derived CDR1 and CDR2 are KGHSH and LQKENI. The CDR3 sequence is 14 residues long. Trimming took 2 bases from V and 11 from J, leaving 18 bases between them. CDR3 sequence reads: CASSPDSPSIQYTF. The CDR3 nucleotides read TGTGCCAGCTCACCAGACAGCCCATCAATCCAATACACCTTC.

This clonotype appeared a few times. The chain joins TRBV10-3 to TRBJ1-2; tentative D call: TRBD1 (5 bases). Trimming pared 11 bases from V and 0 bases from J, leaving 10 bases between. CDR1 is ENHRY, CDR2 SYGVKD, per germline. This CDR3 spans 12 amino acids. CDR3 region: CAGGGANYGYTF. The CDR3 DNA follows: TGTGCCGGCGGAGGGGCTAACTATGGCTACACCTTC.

The chain uses TRBV28 and TRBJ2-7; 9 nucleotides agree with TRBD1. Germline V CDR1 and CDR2: MDHEN, SYDVKM. The CDR3 is 14 residues long. Trimming removed 5 bases from V and 10 bases from J; junction bases left unmatched: 12. CDR3 coding DNA: TGTGCCAGCAGTACCGCCGGGACAGGGTTTTCACAGTACGTC. It yields the protein CASSTAGTGFSQYV.

The sample holds a few counts of this clonotype. This chain connects TRBV4-1 to TRBJ2-7; D unresolved. The CDR3 runs 15 residues. Germline CDR1 is MGHRA and CDR2 is YSYEKL. V was clipped by 0 bases and J by 4 bases, with 13 bases between them. The CDR3 DNA is TGCGCCAGCAGCCAAGATCTATCGGGCACTTACGAGCAGTACGTC. Residues: CASSQDLSGTYEQYV.

This clonotype has a handful of counts. The J gene is TRBJ2-2, the V gene TRBV10-1; the D gene is possibly TRBD2 (5 bases). CDR3 length: 14 residues. CDR1 WNHNN and CDR2 SYGVQD come from the germline V gene (reference sequence). The germline V and J ends were trimmed by 5 bases and 6 bases, with 13 bases remaining between them. CDR3 sequence reads: CASSPFGGSGELFF. The CDR3, as DNA: TGCGCCAGCAGTCCCTTTGGCGGGTCCGGGGAGCTGTTTTTT.

V gene TRBV28 combines with J gene TRBJ1-2, with D possibly TRBD1 on 5 matching bases. Trimming took off 7 bases at V and 4 bases at J, with 16 bases between the two ends. The length of the CDR3 is 14 residues. The germline V gene has CDR1 MDHEN and CDR2 SYDVKM. The CDR3 DNA sequence: TGTGCCAGCATTGAGGGGAAGGGGAGCTATGGCTACACCTTC. Its protein product is CASIEGKGSYGYTF.